This T cell receptor (beta chain) was identified during a study of cytomegalovirus exposure and HLA in healthy donors. Study findings and constraints: Overall, about 160 TCR beta chains were annotated as cytomegalovirus-associated. Within an earlier analysis, most TCR beta V segments proved productive either about 90% or about 30% of the time.

Trimming removed 5 bases from V and 6 bases from J, with 16 bases in between. Per germline, CDR1 SEHNR and CDR2 FQNEAQ (reference sequence). The CDR3 consists of 14 residues. The study ran its PCR with 60 Vbeta and 13 Jbeta primers. The repertoire was sequenced with immunoSEQ multiplex PCR; TCRdb's copy has only in-frame clones and lacks some. The sample lists about 130,000 clones, roughly 80% occurring once. Concerning this clone itself: The antigen is undetermined.

The sequencing input was PBMCs. This TCR was recovered from a middle-aged woman in good health and CMV-seronegative. This sequence joins TRBV7-9 and TRBJ1-2; the D is unclear. The CDR3 here is CASSTGDWVDGYTF. The CDR3 DNA sequence: TGTGCCAGCAGCACGGGTGACTGGGTCGATGGCTACACCTTC.